This T cell receptor beta chain was observed in a study of cytomegalovirus exposure and HLA in healthy donors. About the study: Assignment to the Caucasian-associated ancestry cluster applied to around 76% of the approximately 400 genotyped donors.

The CDR3 extends over 15 amino acids. Germline V gene sequence: CDR1 MDHEN, CDR2 SYDVKM. Trimming cost V 3 bases and J 4 bases; bases outside gene matches: 5. Study-level results: A later analysis linked a missense variant in DCLRE1C to the trimming of TCR beta V and J genes.

Concerning this clone itself: Its antigen is as yet unknown.

PCR was performed using 60 Vbeta and 13 Jbeta primers. In the study's own analysis: About 10 million shared chains were among tens of millions of unique TCR beta chains counted in a later analysis. Profiling relied on immunoSEQ multiplex PCR, and the TCRdb table lists in-frame clones only, not all of them. That table is the source of V, J and clone size, and D and trimming were worked out from the DNA. The table shows approximately 180,000 clones, with approximately 80% occurring only once. The rearrangement joins TRBV28 to TRBJ2-2, with 7 positions matching TRBD1. The receptor was derived from a woman aged 18-29 years in good health and CMV-seronegative. Input material: PBMCs. CDR3 DNA sequence: TGTGCCAGCAGTTTTAGGGCAGGGGGCACCGGGGAGCTGTTTTTT. This sequence encodes CASSFRAGGTGELFF.